This record looks at one T cell receptor beta chain sequence and its context. These data originate in a study of blood T cell repertoires in COVID-19. Study-wide background: The United States, Italy and Spain provided the acute and convalescent COVID-19 samples. Nucleic acid was either cDNA or gDNA, and it came from T cells, B-cell-depleted T cells, or PBMCs.

This CDR3 is 12 amino acids long. Per the germline V gene, CDR1 is LNHDA and CDR2 is SQIVND (reference sequence). V was cut by 5 bases and J by 7 bases, with 11 bases left in between. Original data processing: Amplification with reference gene primers provided the estimates of nucleated cell counts. TCRdb keeps only in-frame clones here, not all; method: immunoSEQ multiplex PCR. V and J calls and clone size are given by that table; D and trimming were obtained from the DNA. Among some 150,000 clones, around 86% were seen once, and the ten largest hold roughly 9.1%. The sequencing sample was made of peripheral blood. The origin of this receptor is an older woman with active or convalescent COVID-19. V and J are TRBV19 and TRBJ1-2, with D maybe TRBD1 (5 bases). The CDR3 protein is CASSGAMAGYTF. The CDR3 DNA sequence: TGTGCCAGTAGTGGGGCGATGGCTGGCTACACCTTC.